The TCR beta chain under discussion was sequenced for a study of blood T cell repertoires in COVID-19. Libraries were prepared by immunoSEQ multiplex PCR; TCRdb keeps only in-frame clonotypes and omits some of them. The table lists some 110,000 clones, roughly 90% of them singletons. CDR3 size: 15 residues. J gave up 3 bases and V 5 bases, and 7 bases lay outside the gene matches. Germline values: CDR1 KGHSH, CDR2 LQKENI. The source is a human donor in a cohort sampled during active COVID-19. The specimen was peripheral blood. The chain joins TRBV18 to TRBJ2-7; 10 bases are a match to TRBD2. The CDR3 bases are TGTGCCAGCTCAGCGAGGACTAGCGGCAACTACGAGCAGTACTTC. Protein product: CASSARTSGNYEQYF.